This T cell receptor beta chain was sequenced during a study of T cells after yellow fever vaccination (dated by TCRdb to the late 2010s). For context, the study as a whole: Libraries from fractions with low cell numbers were prepared with the SMART-Seq v4 Ultra Low Input RNA kit. The cohort comprised two healthy male donors, one aged 18 to 29 and one aged 30 to 40 years. Blood samples were taken at several timepoints before and after primary and secondary immunization, and bulk PBMC replicates and cell subsets were isolated. To follow T-cell clones before and after both primary and booster YFV17D yellow fever vaccination, bulk TCR alpha and beta repertoires underwent longitudinal sequencing. General conclusions and limits of the study: Because the study included only a couple of donors, the extent to which the findings can be generalized is limited. After the booster, most clones that had expanded after primary vaccination were detected again (over 95% of CD4 and roughly 86% of CD8), suggesting broad maintenance of memory. A small share of clonotypes was detected in both CD4 and CD8 compartments, with the overlap likely arising from convergent recombination. Computational filtering was required because FACS-sorted repertoires could contain abundant contaminating clonotypes from the bulk population. The secondary T-cell response was weaker than the primary response but faster, peaking on day 5 instead of day 15.

Synthesis of TCR cDNA relied on 5'RACE template switching, a step that introduced a universal primer site along with unique molecular identifiers. Priming of cDNA synthesis was performed from both the TCR alpha and TCR beta constant segments. Library amplification involved two PCR steps, and the second step added sample barcodes and sequencing adapters. Libraries were sequenced on Illumina HiSeq 2500 (2x100 bp) or NovaSeq (2x150 bp). As for the original processing: MIGEC was used to demultiplex reads and collapse the reads into UMI consensus sequences, and MiXCR was used for V(D)J alignment. Clonotypes responding to the vaccine were identified with edgeR on replicate PBMC samples, with the criteria of FDR below 0.01 and a log2 fold change above 5 up to day 15. CD4 or CD8 identity was assigned to each bulk clonotype according to whether the clonotype was present at higher abundance in the sequenced CD4 repertoire or the sequenced CD8 repertoire. TCRdb's own reprocessing of the public reads used fastp at Q25 and MiXCR and kept productive beta chains. When rows share a CDR3 protein, they turn into one entry using the most common DNA and genes. TCRdb assigned the V and J calls; the authors' analysis was not used. The sample contains 110,000 to 150,000 distinct CDR3 sequences, about 7% of them found a single time. About 0.61% of the sample belongs to the ten largest clones.

This specimen's treatment or condition label, interpreted: live attenuated yellow fever vaccine strain. A standard Ficoll-Paque protocol was used to isolate PBMCs from peripheral blood. Dynabeads CD4 and CD8 positive selection kits were used to isolate CD4 and CD8 T-cell fractions. RNA was extracted with TriZol from bulk PBMCs, CD4 and CD8 fractions, and dextramer-positive and dextramer-negative fractions. In its sample, this clonotype was seen many times. The specificity of this receptor is unknown. It has no much larger one-base neighbor in the sample; base qualities were not kept. The germline V gene specifies SGHTA as CDR1 and FQGNSA as CDR2. Including cysteine and phenylalanine, the CDR3 has 12 amino acids. Only the CDR3 DNA stays, 36 bases, in frame from base 1. Between the V and J ends, shortened by 3 bases and 10 bases respectively, the junction contains 10 bases.

The sequence links TRBV7-2 to TRBJ2-1; a tentative D match to TRBD2 spans 5 bases. This clonotype was sampled from a man aged 25 to 40 who received the YFV17D yellow fever vaccine. The source was CD4+ T cells sorted from PBMCs, collected 10 days after the yellow fever booster vaccination. CDR3 protein: CASSFASSEQFF. The nucleotides read TGTGCCAGCAGCTTTGCTAGCAGCGAGCAGTTCTTC.